This T cell receptor (beta chain) was obtained from a study of T cells in Graves' hyperthyroidism and ophthalmopathy. A note on this clonotype: Its ends do not fully match the called genes, so a read error is possible.

TCR beta CDR3 regions were amplified from RNA. During a first-round RT-PCR of the TCR CDR3, the HTBI primer set was used. MiXCR was run by TCRdb on the multiplex PCR reads, yielding one entry per CDR3 protein. The sample yields roughly 560,000 distinct CDR3 sequences, under 15% seen once. In germline, CDR1 is MGHRA, CDR2 YSYEKL. This CDR3 contains 14 residues. The V call is TRBV4-1, the J call TRBJ2-7; possible D gene TRBD2, 5 bases. Specimen: blood. This receptor was taken from a woman aged 40 to 49 with Graves' ophthalmopathy. This CDR3 reads CAGSPDSSAYEQYF. The CDR3 nucleotides are TGCGCCGGCAGCCCGGACTCGTCTGCCTACGAGCAGTACTTC.